This T cell receptor beta chain was sequenced for a study of blood T cells in healthy people across ages (dated by TCRdb to the mid-2010s). About the study as a whole: Template switching captured roughly one uniquely barcoded TCR beta cDNA molecule per two T cells in model experiments. The donors were split into four age groups: young (average roughly 15 years), middle-aged (nearly 40), aged (over 55) and long-lived (roughly 77). Using deep sequencing normalized with unique cDNA molecular identifiers, the study measured how TCR beta repertoire diversity changes with age. Donors of different ages were randomly distributed across sequencing lanes to avoid experimental bias. Two additional independent replicas of 1 million unique cDNA reads from the same blood draw were analyzed for two donors (one aged 18 to 30 and one aged 80 or older).

The germline V gene specifies SGHAT as CDR1 and FQNNGV as CDR2. V loses 4 bases of germline sequence and J loses 4 bases, and the interval between the two ends is 9 bases. From the cysteine up to the phenylalanine, the CDR3 has a length of 13 residues. Only the CDR3 DNA is retained, 39 bases long and in frame from the first base. In this sample, this clonotype turned up a few times. Its antigen is not yet known. Base qualities were left out, and no much larger clone turns up one base away. Systemically healthy Caucasian individuals from Russia, roughly 40 in total and aged roughly 6 to 100 years, were included as donors. Each donor gave ten milliliters of peripheral blood, collected into EDTA-treated Vacutainer tubes. Ficoll-Paque density-gradient centrifugation was used to isolate PBMCs, with at least 6.5 million per sample. Trizol reagent was used to extract total RNA from PBMCs, with at least 5 micrograms per sample. Naive CD45RAhigh/CD27high T cell percentages were measured by flow cytometry on a PBMC aliquot from every donor.

On the study overall, not on this receptor specifically: As age increased, observed TCR beta diversity per million T cells dropped in a roughly linear way, and a significant reduction was already evident by age about 40. Estimates of total diversity based on one million sequenced T cells were regarded as lower bounds and as underestimates. The CMV infection status of donors was not known, potentially confounding age-related changes in expanded clonotypes. Compared with the aged group, more naive CD4+ T cells, fewer expanded clones and increased TCR diversity were shown by the long-lived group, suggesting age selection. Conclusive comparison of naive and antigen-experienced compartments was prevented by the profiling of bulk unsorted PBMCs. There was a strong correlation between observed TCR beta diversity and the percentage of naive T cells measured by flow cytometry.

Library construction relied on 5' RACE. Instrument used: Illumina HiSeq 2500. A second PCR of roughly 6 to 11 cycles was run with a J-beta primer mix and a sample-barcoded 5' primer. Each TCR beta cDNA molecule received a unique molecular identifier from a template-switch 5' adaptor carrying 12 random nucleotides. Each sample yielded at least 2.5 million CDR3-containing paired-end reads. First-strand cDNA was synthesized from all RNA with the Mint cDNA synthesis kit, primed by a TRBC-specific oligonucleotide. Following uracil-DNA glycosylase treatment, all cDNA underwent a first 18-cycle PCR with the universal primers M1SS and BC2_uni_R. From the authors' description of their analysis: For normalization, 1 million high-quality reads, each with a distinct molecular identifier, were randomly selected from each sample. Reads sharing molecular identifiers were discarded rather than binned into consensus sequences. MiTCR, with a Q25 quality threshold and the strictest error-elimination algorithm, was used for CDR3 identification, clonotype clustering and error correction. A nonparametric unseen species model with Euler transformation was used to estimate lower-bound total TCR beta diversity. The public reads were reanalyzed by TCRdb: fastp trimming at Q25, MiXCR alignment, in-frame beta chains only. Each CDR3 protein appears once, grouped with its most common genes and DNA. The V and J calls, along with clone size, are taken from TCRdb and not from the paper's own processing. In this sample the table shows some 640,000 distinct CDR3 sequences, over 45% of which occur a single time. The ten most abundant clones make up around a third of the sample.

Sequencing was carried out using blood. The sequence was obtained from a woman aged 55-69 years in good health. The chain is made from TRBV11-2 and TRBJ2-3; the D gene remains uncertain. For the CDR3, the sequence is CASSSLVADTQYF. The nucleotide sequence reads TGTGCCAGCAGCTCCTTGGTTGCAGATACGCAGTATTTT.